These 19 T cell receptor beta chains were all obtained from the same sample, sequenced in a study of metastatic and nonmetastatic thyroid tumors. Every patient underwent thyroid surgery untreated. With MiXCR, TCRdb called clones anew from the PCR reads. The table lists 30,000 to 45,000 clones, more than 20% of them singletons. The sequenced sample consisted of blood. The source is a female donor with papillary thyroid cancer or a benign thyroid nodule (not recorded which). Some clones in this sample may be carry-over from other donors' samples.

The CDR3 coding sequence is TGTGCCAGCAGCTTTGGAGGGACAGGGGGCCCCTGGCCCCAGCATTTT. Its translation: CASSFGGTGGPWPQHF. The chain uses TRBV11-3 and TRBJ1-5, with TRBD1 matching over 12 bases. CDR1 is SGHNT, CDR2 YENEEA, per germline. The trim removed 3 bases at V and 9 bases at J, leaving 9 bases unmatched. The CDR3 consists of 16 residues.

This rearrangement joins TRBV6-4 to TRBJ2-6; D remains unclear. Trimming left V 5 bases short and J 8 bases short, with 19 bases between. The CDR3 is 16 residues long. Germline assignment: CDR1 MRHNA and CDR2 SNTAGT. This CDR3 reads CASSPSTDSVSNVLTF. In nucleotides, the CDR3 is TGTGCCAGCAGTCCCTCTACAGACTCTGTGTCCAACGTCCTGACTTTC.

This clone showed up just a few times. This chain joins TRBV19 and TRBJ2-7; D perhaps matches TRBD1 (6 bases). V was trimmed by 5 bases and J by 12 bases, leaving 23 bases between them. This CDR3 region has 14 residues. Germline-derived CDR1 and CDR2 are LNHDA and SQIVND (reference sequence). The CDR3 sequence is CASSEPARGHDLYF. The CDR3, as DNA: TGTGCCAGTAGTGAGCCAGCCAGGGGCCACGATCTGTACTTC.

For this clone: Its ends do not fully match the called genes, so a read error is possible. The chain combines TRBV19 with TRBJ2-2; D is undetermined. The germline V gene has CDR1 LNHDA and CDR2 SQIVND (reference sequence). The CDR3 totals 16 residues. The CDR3 protein is CASSIGAVANTWELFF. For the CDR3, the DNA is TGTGCCAGTAGTATAGGCGCTGTCGCGAACACCTGGGAGCTGTTTTTT.

As to this clone: Mismatch with germline at one junction end may stem from a read error. The rearrangement uses TRBV27 and TRBJ2-4, with 7 bases matching TRBD2. CDR1 MNHEY and CDR2 SMNVEV come from the germline V gene (reference sequence). The CDR3 is 16 residues long. As DNA, the CDR3 is TGTGCCAGCAGTTCCACTCAAAGCGGGATGGGCAATGAGAAGTTCTTC. Translation gives CASSSTQSGMGNEKFF.

The count of this clone is one. This may arise from a read error, as a much more abundant clone is one base away. Other DNA sequences in this specimen translate into the identical CDR3. The rearrangement links TRBV5-4 to TRBJ2-7; possible D gene TRBD2, 5 bases. Trimming took 0 bases from V and 7 from J, leaving 8 bases between them. The CDR3 contains 12 residues. Germline values: CDR1 SGHNT, CDR2 YYREEE (reference sequence). CDR3: CASSLGDYEQYF. CDR3 DNA: TGTGCCAGCAGCTTGGGAGACTATGAGCAGTACTTC.

The chain has TRBV28 and TRBJ1-6; TRBD1 is a possible D gene (6 bases). Germline lookup yields CDR1 MDHEN and CDR2 SYDVKM. V was cut by 7 bases and J by 5 bases, with 18 bases left in between. CDR3 length: 16 amino acids. CDR3 DNA: TGTGCCAGCAACATCCTGACAGGCGGAAATAATTCACCCCTCCACTTT. It codes for CASNILTGGNNSPLHF.

The chain uses TRBV19 and TRBJ2-7; weak D call: TRBD2 (5 bases). Trimming shortened V by 5 bases and J by 0 bases, and 17 bases separated the two germline ends. CDR1 is LNHDA, CDR2 SQIVND, per germline (reference sequence). This CDR3 is built from 16 residues. The CDR3 reads CASSFAGKGSSYEQYF. In DNA form, the CDR3 reads TGTGCCAGTAGTTTCGCCGGGAAAGGAAGCTCCTACGAGCAGTACTTC. Together with reference TRBV19 and TRBJ2-7, the CDR3 gives the full variable domain: DGGITQSPKYLFRKEGQNVTLSCEQNLNHDAMYWYRQDPGQGLRLIYYSQIVNDFQKGDIAEGYSVSREKKESFPLTVTSAQKNPTAFYLCASSFAGKGSSYEQYFGPGTRLTVT.

Details on this clone: Relative to the germline gene, one junction end is altered; a read error may explain this. The rearrangement links TRBV6-2 or TRBV6-3 to TRBJ2-5; D uncertain. The length of the CDR3 is 15 residues. Germline-derived CDR1 and CDR2 are MNHEY and SVGEGT. CDR3 nucleotides: TGTGCCAGCAGTTACAGGTTCTTCTCATACAATGAGCAGTTATTC. Its translation is CASSYRFFSYNEQLF.

There are many counts of this clone. The gene calls are TRBV20-1 and TRBJ2-7, with 8 bases aligning to TRBD2. V shed 3 bases, J shed 5 bases, and the junction held 9 bases outside the gene matches. The CDR3 totals 14 residues. CDR1 is DFQATT, CDR2 SNEGSKA, per germline (reference sequence). The CDR3 reads CSARASGRGDEQYF. In DNA form, the CDR3 reads TGCAGTGCTAGGGCCAGCGGGAGAGGTGACGAGCAGTACTTC.

This clone was counted ten times or more. The chain links TRBV13 to TRBJ1-2, with D maybe TRBD1 (5 bases). CDR3 size: 14 residues. Germline loops: CDR1 PRHDT, CDR2 FYEKMQ (reference sequence). Trimming removed 4 bases at V and 6 bases at J, with 15 bases between. The CDR3 loop is CASSSRGGEHGYTF. The CDR3 DNA reads TGTGCCAGCAGCTCGAGGGGTGGAGAACATGGCTACACCTTC.

The rearrangement uses TRBV20-1 and TRBJ1-1; a possible D gene is TRBD1 (5 bases). The CDR3 sequence is 13 residues long. Germline V gives CDR1 DFQATT, CDR2 SNEGSKA (reference sequence). V shed 7 bases and J shed 0 bases, with 12 bases lying between them. The CDR3 nucleotides are TGCAGTGGGTCCCGACAGATGAACACTGAAGCTTTCTTT. It translates to CSGSRQMNTEAFF.

CDR3 sequence reads: CASSFVGLTSSYEQYF. The CDR3 DNA is TGCGCCAGCAGCTTTGTCGGGCTGACGAGCTCCTACGAGCAGTACTTC. The chain uses TRBV5-1 and TRBJ2-7; D remains unclear. This CDR3 is built from 16 residues. Deletions cut 2 bases from V and 0 bases from J, with 15 bases between. From germline, CDR1 is SGHRS and CDR2 YFSETQ.

This clone was seen a few times. V gene TRBV5-4 combines with J gene TRBJ2-5; no clear D. The ends were cut back, 0 bases at V and 2 bases at J, with 5 bases in the middle. The CDR3 spans 13 residues. Germline CDR1 reads SGHNT; CDR2 reads YYREEE (reference sequence). The CDR3 region has the DNA TGTGCCAGCAGCTTGGGGCAGCAAGAGACCCAGTACTTC. This gives the protein CASSLGQQETQYF. Full variable domain (remainder filled in from reference TRBV5-4 and TRBJ2-5): ETGVTQSPTHLIKTRGQQVTLRCSSQSGHNTVSWYQQALGQGPQFIFQYYREEENGRGNFPPRFSGLQFPNYSSELNVNALELDDSALYLCASSLGQQETQYFGPGTRLLVL.

This clone was counted ten times or more. The chain employs TRBV2 and TRBJ1-1, with TRBD1 identical over 8 bases. The CDR3 runs 15 residues. Germline CDR1 reads SNHLY; CDR2 reads FYNNEI. Unmatched junction bases numbered 7, after V lost 4 bases and J lost 3 bases. CDR3 amino acids: CASSGRDRSHTEAFF. CDR3 nucleotides: TGTGCCAGCAGTGGCCGGGACAGGAGTCACACTGAAGCTTTCTTT.

V gene TRBV20-1 combines with J gene TRBJ2-7; the D gene is possibly TRBD2 (6 bases). Between the trimmed V and J ends, which lost 3 bases and 8 bases, there was a span of 14 bases. The CDR3 has 12 residues. CDR1 and CDR2 (germline): DFQATT, SNEGSKA (reference sequence). The CDR3 here is CSASGSIRKQYF. CDR3 nucleotides: TGCAGTGCTAGCGGGAGTATTAGAAAGCAGTACTTC.

The genes are TRBV20-1 and TRBJ2-7, with D maybe TRBD2 (5 bases). The V end was cut by 2 bases, the J end by 7 bases, with 15 bases between. Germline V CDR1 and CDR2: DFQATT, SNEGSKA (reference sequence). The CDR3 extends over 13 amino acids. CDR3 residues: CSARPGYYLEQYF. In nucleotides, the CDR3 is TGCAGTGCTAGACCGGGGTACTACCTTGAGCAGTACTTC.

The rearrangement uses TRBV6-1 and TRBJ2-1; the D call may be TRBD1 or TRBD2 (5 bases each). The CDR3 is 16 residues long. The V and J ends lost 8 bases and 0 bases respectively, with 17 bases between them. Germline CDR1 and CDR2: MNHNS and SASEGT. CDR3 amino acids: CASSPPPGSSYNEQFF. CDR3 nucleotides: TGTGCCAGCTCTCCACCACCAGGGAGCTCCTACAATGAGCAGTTCTTC.

This clone was seen at least ten times. A single base separates this from a much larger clone, so it may be a read error. The genes are TRBV13 and TRBJ1-4; D call uncertain. The CDR3 contains 16 residues. CDR1 and CDR2 from the germline V gene are PRHDT and FYEKMQ (reference sequence). CDR3 nucleotides: TGTGCCAGCAGCTTATCCCACGGCGGCACTAATGAAAAACTGTCTTTT. It yields the protein CASSLSHGGTNEKLSF. Filled out from reference TRBV13 and TRBJ1-4, the complete variable domain reads AAGVIQSPRHLIKEKRETATLKCYPIPRHDTVYWYQQGPGQDPQFLISFYEKMQSDKGSIPDRFSAQQFSDYHSELNMSSLELGDSALYFCASSLSHGGTNEKLSFGSGTQLSVL.